This entry lists 27 T cell receptor beta chains sequenced from one sample in a study of CD8 T cells in Susac syndrome. It was with random hexamers that about 0.45 to 1 ug RNA was reverse transcribed. TCRdb passed the immunoSEQ multiplex PCR reads through MiXCR, listing each CDR3 protein once. This table has some 190,000 distinct CDR3 sequences, approximately 95% appearing once. The sample comprised CD4+ T cells from PBMCs. The receptors derive from a human donor with multiple sclerosis.

This chain connects TRBV5-1 to TRBJ2-1; 8 bases map to TRBD1. There are 20 residues in the CDR3. Looked up from germline, CDR1 is SGHRS and CDR2 is YFSETQ. The V and J ends lost 3 bases and 5 bases, in that order; junction bases with no gene match: 22. CDR3 in amino acids: CASSSTLPLRQGTGDNEQFF. The CDR3 DNA follows: TGCGCCAGCAGCTCCACCTTGCCCCTCAGACAGGGGACCGGAGACAATGAGCAGTTCTTC.

The chain recombines TRBV7-2 with TRBJ2-3, with D perhaps given as TRBD1 or TRBD2 (6 bases each). This CDR3 spans 14 amino acids. The V and J ends lost 4 bases and 4 bases respectively, with 12 bases between them. Per germline, CDR1 SGHTA and CDR2 FQGNSA. CDR3 bases: TGTGCCAGCAGCTCTCAGGAGGGGGCAGATACGCAGTATTTT. Its protein is CASSSQEGADTQYF.

CDR3 coding DNA: TGTGCCAGCAGTCGGAGGGGCGCGGGGAACACTGAAGCTTTCTTT. This encodes CASSRRGAGNTEAFF. This chain connects TRBV27 to TRBJ1-1; D possibly corresponds to TRBD1 (5 bases). Trimming pared 5 bases from V and 1 base from J, leaving 14 bases between. There are 15 residues in the CDR3. The germline CDR1 and CDR2 sequences are MNHEY and SMNVEV (reference sequence).

The V call is TRBV20-1, the J call TRBJ1-2, with a weak D call TRBD1 (6 bases). V lost 5 bases to trimming and J lost 4 bases, with 17 bases between them. This CDR3 contains 14 residues. Germline V gene data show CDR1 as DFQATT and CDR2 as SNEGSKA (reference sequence). The CDR3 sequence: CSADPRGPSYGYTF. The CDR3 region has the DNA TGCAGTGCTGACCCCAGGGGTCCGAGCTATGGCTACACCTTC.

The chain employs TRBV19 and TRBJ1-2; D unclear. The CDR3 consists of 13 residues. Per the germline V gene, CDR1 is LNHDA and CDR2 is SQIVND (reference sequence). The V end was cut by 4 bases, the J end by 2 bases, with 8 bases between. CDR3 bases: TGTGCCAGTAGTAACGCCAGAAACTATGGCTACACCTTC. This sequence encodes CASSNARNYGYTF.

The CDR3 here is CASSLLENYGYTF. As DNA, the CDR3 is TGTGCCAGCAGCTTACTGGAAAACTATGGCTACACCTTC. This chain uses TRBV11-1 with TRBJ1-2; D is ambiguous. This CDR3 region has 13 residues. V lost 2 bases, J lost 2 bases, and 6 bases lay in between. Per germline, CDR1 SGHAT and CDR2 FQDESV (reference sequence).

J is TRBJ2-1 and V is TRBV5-1; D is ambiguous. V shed 5 bases and J shed 0 bases, with 12 bases lying between them. This CDR3 is 15 amino acids long. Germline lookup yields CDR1 SGHRS and CDR2 YFSETQ. The CDR3 DNA reads as TGCGCCAGCAGGTTCAGGCAAAGCTCCTACAATGAGCAGTTCTTC. This translates into CASRFRQSSYNEQFF.

The chain joins TRBV30 to TRBJ1-2, with D possibly being TRBD1 (6 bases). The CDR3 totals 13 residues. Trimming removed 2 bases at V and 4 bases at J, with 11 bases between. The V gene's germline CDR1 is GTSNPN and CDR2 SVGIG (reference sequence). The CDR3 DNA follows: TGTGCCTGGAGTACTAGGGGGAGCTATGGCTACACCTTC. It specifies CAWSTRGSYGYTF.

The chain joins TRBV3-1 to TRBJ2-5; maybe TRBD1 (5 bases). Trimming removed 4 bases at V and 4 bases at J, with 13 bases between. The CDR3 is 14 amino acids. Germline CDR1 is LGHDT and CDR2 is YNNKEL (reference sequence). The CDR3 nucleotides read TGTGCCAGCAGCCCGCAGGACACAGGAGAGACCCAGTACTTC. Protein sequence: CASSPQDTGETQYF.

V gene TRBV29-1 combines with J gene TRBJ2-1; no reliable D call. In germline, CDR1 is SQVTM, CDR2 ANQGSEA. The CDR3 runs 13 residues. V was shortened by 7 bases and J by 2 bases, with 12 bases between the two germline ends. The chain's CDR3 is CSGRGRAYNEQFF. The CDR3, as DNA: TGCAGCGGTCGAGGACGGGCCTACAATGAGCAGTTCTTC.

V usage is TRBV30 and J usage is TRBJ2-7, with 7 bases matching TRBD1. The germline gives CDR1 GTSNPN, CDR2 SVGIG (reference sequence). The V gene end was trimmed by 3 bases and the J gene end by 4 bases; junction bases not matched to a gene: 3. CDR3 length: 12 residues. CDR3 loop: CAWSLTGYEQYF. Here the CDR3 DNA reads TGTGCCTGGAGCCTGACAGGGTACGAGCAGTACTTC.

This rearrangement joins TRBV6-1 to TRBJ1-2; D unresolved. This CDR3 contains 11 residues. Germline V gene lookup returns CDR1 MNHNS and CDR2 SASEGT. The V gene lost 4 bases and the J gene lost 13 bases, with 13 bases spanning the gap. The CDR3 nucleotides read TGTGCCAGCAGTGCGGCGGCACTTGGCACCTTC. It encodes CASSAAALGTF.

The genes are TRBV18 and TRBJ2-5; 7 bases agree with TRBD1. The CDR3 has 14 amino acids. Germline trimming cut 6 bases from V and 2 bases from J; bases unmatched to any gene: 6. The germline gives CDR1 KGHSH, CDR2 LQKENI. As DNA, the CDR3 is TGTGCCAGCTCTCTCGGGACAGCACAAGAGACCCAGTACTTC. Encoded protein: CASSLGTAQETQYF.

V gene TRBV5-1 combines with J gene TRBJ2-7; D may be TRBD1 or TRBD2 (5 bases each). The CDR3 is made up of 13 amino acids. The germline V and J ends were trimmed by 7 bases and 5 bases, with 16 bases remaining between them. The V gene's germline CDR1 is SGHRS and CDR2 YFSETQ. CDR3: CASASVGRDEQYF. CDR3 bases: TGCGCCAGCGCTTCGGTGGGACGGGACGAGCAGTACTTC.

J is TRBJ2-5 and V is TRBV7-9; TRBD2 matches 10 bases. The CDR3 is 15 amino acids. Germline V lookup: CDR1 SEHNR, CDR2 FQNEAQ (reference sequence). The V gene end was trimmed by 5 bases and the J gene end by 2 bases; junction bases not matched to a gene: 5. CDR3 in DNA: TGTGCCAGCAGCCTAACTAGCGGGGAACAAGAGACCCAGTACTTC. It translates to CASSLTSGEQETQYF.

The gene calls are TRBV29-1 and TRBJ1-2; 11 bases fit TRBD1. Germline CDR1 is SQVTM and CDR2 is ANQGSEA. Trimming cost V 2 bases and J 5 bases; bases outside gene matches: 4. The CDR3 has 14 residues. DNA for the CDR3: TGCAGCGTTGAACTCGGACAGGGGGCTTATGGCTACACCTTC. Its protein is CSVELGQGAYGYTF.

The genes are TRBV28 and TRBJ2-4, with 8 bases matching TRBD2. Unmatched junction bases numbered 11, after V lost 7 bases and J lost 0 bases. Germline V CDR1 and CDR2: MDHEN, SYDVKM. The CDR3 spans 17 residues. The CDR3 DNA is TGTGCCAGCACCCGAAGTGGGCTAGCGGGAGCCAAAAACATTCAGTACTTC. The encoded protein is CASTRSGLAGAKNIQYF.

This sequence joins TRBV2 and TRBJ2-1; TRBD1 matches 8 bases. This CDR3 has 13 residues. Germline CDR1 and CDR2: SNHLY and FYNNEI. Unmatched junction bases numbered 6, after V lost 6 bases and J lost 8 bases. CDR3 bases: TGTGCCAGCAGCCTAACAGGGGGGTATGAGCAGTTCTTC. Residues: CASSLTGGYEQFF.

This clonotype appeared a single time. The chain has TRBV15 and TRBJ1-6; D is perhaps TRBD1 (5 bases). This CDR3 has 16 residues. The V and J ends lost 5 bases and 5 bases respectively, with 16 bases between them. Per the germline V gene, CDR1 is LNHNV and CDR2 is YYDKDF (reference sequence). The chain's CDR3 is CATSEFASRDNSPLHF. CDR3 bases: TGTGCCACCAGCGAGTTTGCATCCAGGGATAATTCACCCCTCCACTTT.

This chain links TRBV5-1 with TRBJ2-3; D unclear. Germline V CDR1 and CDR2: SGHRS, YFSETQ. This CDR3 region has 14 residues. V lost 2 bases and J lost 0, with 7 bases in between. DNA for the CDR3: TGCGCCAGCAGCTTCGACTCTAGCACAGATACGCAGTATTTT. This codes for CASSFDSSTDTQYF. The whole variable domain, remainder taken from reference TRBV5-1 and TRBJ2-3, is KAGVTQTPRYLIKTRGQQVTLSCSPISGHRSVSWYQQTPGQGLQFLFEYFSETQRNKGNFPGRFSGRQFSNSRSEMNVSTLELGDSALYLCASSFDSSTDTQYFGPGTRLTVL.

This rearrangement joins TRBV20-1 to TRBJ2-7, with 13 bases that match TRBD2. The germline V gene has CDR1 DFQATT and CDR2 SNEGSKA (reference sequence). The CDR3 totals 15 residues. V shed 0 bases, J shed 4 bases, and the junction held 3 bases outside the gene matches. CDR3 bases: TGCAGTGCTAGAGAACTAGCGGGGGGGAATTACGAGCAGTACTTC. It encodes CSARELAGGNYEQYF.

CDR3 nucleotide sequence: TGTGCCAGCAGTCCTCCGGGGGCGAACTCCTATGGCTACACCTTC. Its protein is CASSPPGANSYGYTF. The rearrangement uses TRBV28 and TRBJ1-2; a possible D gene is TRBD1 (6 bases). CDR1 and CDR2 (germline): MDHEN, SYDVKM. CDR3 length: 15 amino acids. Trimming shortened V by 5 bases and J by 4 bases, and 17 bases separated the two germline ends.

The rearrangement joins TRBV28 to TRBJ2-4, with TRBD1 as a possible D gene (6 bases). The V gene lost 3 bases and the J gene lost 9 bases, with 12 bases spanning the gap. The CDR3 loop spans 13 amino acids. Per the germline V gene, CDR1 is MDHEN and CDR2 is SYDVKM. Here the CDR3 reads CASSLSSRGIQYF. Written as DNA, the CDR3 is TGTGCCAGCAGTTTGTCTTCCAGGGGCATTCAGTACTTC.

V gene TRBV5-1 combines with J gene TRBJ1-4; no firm D call. This CDR3 is built from 14 residues. Germline V gene data show CDR1 as SGHRS and CDR2 as YFSETQ. V dropped 4 bases and J dropped 5 bases, with 12 bases sitting between them. The CDR3 loop reads CASSPGPSNEKLFF. In nucleotides, the CDR3 is TGCGCCAGCAGCCCCGGACCGTCGAATGAAAAACTGTTTTTT.

This sequence joins TRBV4-2 and TRBJ1-1; possible D gene TRBD1, 5 bases. The germline V gene has CDR1 LGHNA and CDR2 YNFKEQ. The V gene lost 2 bases and the J gene lost 0 bases, with 13 bases spanning the gap. The CDR3 has 16 amino acids. CDR3 in amino acids: CASSQKTGPMNTEAFF. CDR3 in DNA: TGTGCCAGCAGCCAAAAGACGGGGCCCATGAACACTGAAGCTTTCTTT.

V usage is TRBV4-3 and J usage is TRBJ2-7; TRBD1 might be the D (6 bases). Germline V lookup: CDR1 LGHNA, CDR2 YSLEER. V was shortened by 5 bases and J by 3 bases, with 11 bases between the two germline ends. The CDR3 consists of 13 residues. The chain's CDR3 is CASSNGQSYEQYF. The CDR3 coding sequence is TGCGCCAGCAGCAACGGACAGAGCTACGAGCAGTACTTC.

The chain employs TRBV2 and TRBJ2-4; 7 nucleotides align to TRBD2. Germline CDR1 is SNHLY and CDR2 is FYNNEI. V lost 2 bases and J lost 8; bases outside the gene matches: 6. This CDR3 is built from 14 residues. The DNA for the CDR3 is TGTGCCAGCAGTGAACTATCGGGGGGAGACATTCAGTACTTC. Translated: CASSELSGGDIQYF.